This T cell receptor (beta chain) was captured by sequencing in a study of CD8+ T cells in alopecia areata. Findings and caveats of the study: Among the top 100, expanded CD8+ clones were significantly decreased by tofacitinib, as was scalp clonality. For baseline CD8+ expansion, any link to response stays uncertain with one nonresponder.

Germline V gene data show CDR1 as SQVTM and CDR2 as ANQGSEA. Trimming removed 4 bases at V and 0 bases at J, with 4 bases between. CDR3 length: 13 amino acids. This clone was counted only a few times. The antigen remains undetermined. The treatment here: oral pan-JAK inhibitor, 5-10 mg twice daily. RNA, once extracted, was reverse transcribed into cDNA for use as the sequencing template. The table came from immunoSEQ multiplex PCR; TCRdb's copy has only in-frame clones and leaves some out. The sample has 180,000 or so clones, approximately 49% seen once. The chain uses TRBV29-1 and TRBJ2-6; unclear D gene. This clonotype was obtained from a human donor with alopecia areata. Sample: CD8+ T cells sorted from blood, taken around week 54, from a patient treated with tofacitinib. The CDR3 protein is CSVVYSGANVLTF. The DNA for the CDR3 is TGCAGCGTTGTATACTCTGGGGCCAACGTCCTGACTTTC. Full variable domain (missing parts from reference TRBV29-1 and TRBJ2-6): SAVISQKPSRDICQRGTSLTIQCQVDSQVTMMFWYRQQPGQSLTLIATANQGSEATYESGFVIDKFPISRPNLTFSTLTVSNMSPEDSSIYLCSVVYSGANVLTFGAGSRLTVL.